This is a list of T cell receptor beta chains from one sample in a study of CD8 T cells in ankylosing spondylitis. In TCRdb, the 5' RACE reads were re-called with MiXCR into one record per CDR3 protein. This table has under 200,000 distinct CDR3 sequences, approximately 10% appearing once. The sequenced sample consisted of blood, either unsorted or a sorted T cell fraction (not recorded which). The receptors shown here come from a male donor with ankylosing spondylitis or in good health (not recorded which). CDR3s include the opening cysteine and the closing phenylalanine or tryptophan. Each record gives: V gene, D gene, clone size, J gene, CDR3 DNA, CDR3 protein. D genes are given only for firm matches. The listing skips clone size in some rows; elsewhere it reads once, few, many or a size class.

>TRBV27|TRBD2|NA|TRBJ2-3
TGTGCCAGCAGTCGATATGGACTAGCGGGGGGATCCTTCACGCAGTATTTT
CASSRYGLAGGSFTQYF
>TRBV9|TRBD2|many|TRBJ2-7
TGTGCCAGCAGCCCTAGGTCTAGCGGGAGGGTCTACGAGCAGTACTTC
CASSPRSSGRVYEQYF
>TRBV29-1|NA|few|TRBJ1-1
TGCAGCGTTGATGCAGGGTATGGGAACACTGAAGCTTTCTTT
CSVDAGYGNTEAFF
>TRBV6-4|NA|many|TRBJ1-4
TGTGCCAGCAGTGGACTTGACGGGGAGAAACTGTTTTTT
CASSGLDGEKLFF
>TRBV5-6|TRBD2|many|TRBJ2-1
TGTGCCAGCAGCTTGACTAGCGGGAGTGAGCAGTTCTTC
CASSLTSGSEQFF
>TRBV6-4|NA|many|TRBJ1-2
TGTGCCAGCAGTCGGGGGGATAACTATGGCTACACCTTC
CASSRGDNYGYTF
>TRBV3-1|NA|NA|TRBJ2-6
TGTGCCAGCAGCCCGATCTCTGGGGCCAACGTCCTGACTTTC
CASSPISGANVLTF
>TRBV5-6|NA|many|TRBJ1-1
TGTGCCAGCAGCACGGGGGTGAGGGACACTGAAGCTTTCTTT
CASSTGVRDTEAFF
>TRBV6-2/TRBV6-3|TRBD2|few|TRBJ2-6
TGTGCCAGCGCGGGGGGTACCTTGGGTAGCTACTCCTCTGGGGCCAACGTCCTGACTTTC
CASAGGTLGSYSSGANVLTF
>TRBV3-1|NA|many|TRBJ2-5
TGTGCCAGCAGCCAGCCGACTGGTCGGGAGACCCAGTACTTC
CASSQPTGRETQYF
>TRBV19|NA|many|TRBJ2-7
TGTGCCAGTAGTCCGCGACAGGACTCCTACGAGCAGTACTTC
CASSPRQDSYEQYF
>TRBV7-9|TRBD1|few|TRBJ2-7
TGTGCCAGCAGCTTCGGGACAGCCGGATCGAGGGAGCAGTACTTC
CASSFGTAGSREQYF
>TRBV6-1|NA|many|TRBJ2-1
TGTGCCAGCAGGTTGACAGGGCGGGGAGGCAATGAGCAGTTCTTC
CASRLTGRGGNEQFF
>TRBV3-1|NA|NA|TRBJ2-5
TGTGCCAGCAGCCTTGGGGGACTCGAACAGTACTTC
CASSLGGLEQYF
>TRBV5-1|NA|many|TRBJ1-1
TGCGCCAGCAGCTTGGAGGGGTCCACTGAAGCTTTCTTT
CASSLEGSTEAFF
>TRBV7-2|NA|NA|TRBJ1-5
TGTGCCAGCAATCCTCTGGGGCAGCCCCAGCATTTT
CASNPLGQPQHF
>TRBV7-6|NA|many|TRBJ2-1
TGTGCCAGCAGCTTATCGACTGGGGGATACAATGAGCAGTTCTTC
CASSLSTGGYNEQFF
>TRBV12-3/TRBV12-4|NA|many|TRBJ2-3
TGTGCCAGCAGCATTGACAGGTCCCAACCCACAGATACGCAGTATTTT
CASSIDRSQPTDTQYF
>TRBV5-6|NA|many|TRBJ2-2
TGTGCCAGCAGCTTCAACGGGGGCCGGGAGCTGTTTTTT
CASSFNGGRELFF
>TRBV15|NA|many|TRBJ1-3
TGTGCCACCAGCAGGGACAGAAACACCATATATTTT
CATSRDRNTIYF
>TRBV30|TRBD2|NA|TRBJ2-7
TGTGCCTGGGATAGCGGGAAACGGACCTACGAGCAGTACTTC
CAWDSGKRTYEQYF
>TRBV9|TRBD1|many|TRBJ1-1
TGTGCCAGCAGCGTTGGGCACAGGGGATCGGCTGAAGCTTTCTTT
CASSVGHRGSAEAFF
>TRBV6-1|TRBD2|many|TRBJ2-3
TGTGCCGGTCTAGCGGGGGGGAATACAGATACGCAGTATTTT
CAGLAGGNTDTQYF
>TRBV5-1|NA|many|TRBJ2-3
TGCGCCAGCAGCTTGGTCCGCAGCTCAGATACGCAGTATTTT
CASSLVRSSDTQYF
>TRBV7-2|TRBD1|NA|TRBJ1-6
TGTGCCAGCAGCCCCGGACAGGTCTATAATTCACCCCTCCACTTT
CASSPGQVYNSPLHF
>TRBV29-1|TRBD2|few|TRBJ2-7
TGCAGCGTTGAAGGAGGGCTAGCGGGCCATTCCTACGAGCAGTACTTC
CSVEGGLAGHSYEQYF
>TRBV20-1|TRBD1|many|TRBJ1-2
TGCAGTGCTAGCAGCCGGGACAGGGTTCGCTATGGCTACACCTTC
CSASSRDRVRYGYTF
>TRBV11-2|NA|NA|TRBJ2-3
TGTGCCAGCAGCTTAGGGGGCGGGCATGATACGCAGTATTTT
CASSLGGGHDTQYF
>TRBV5-1|NA|many|TRBJ1-5
TGCGCCAGCCGCAATTTGCCGGGGAGCAATCAGCCCCAGCATTTT
CASRNLPGSNQPQHF
>TRBV7-9|NA|few|TRBJ2-7
TGTGCCAGCAGCTTTGCCCCGTATGGGGGTGGGATAGAGCAGTACTTC
CASSFAPYGGGIEQYF
>TRBV29-1|TRBD2|many|TRBJ2-1
TGCAGCGTTGAAGGTTTGGGAAAGCGGGATTCCCACAATGAGCAGTTCTTC
CSVEGLGKRDSHNEQFF
>TRBV25-1|TRBD1|few|TRBJ1-6
TGTGCCAGCAGTGAACGGGACAGTCGATATTCACCCCTCCACTTT
CASSERDSRYSPLHF
>TRBV24-1|NA|many|TRBJ2-5
TGTGCCACCAGTGACGCTGGGGGCGTACAAGAGACCCAGTACTTC
CATSDAGGVQETQYF
>TRBV5-1|NA|many|TRBJ2-5
TGCGCCAGCAGCTTGGATCAAGAGACCCAGTACTTC
CASSLDQETQYF
>TRBV7-9|TRBD2|NA|TRBJ2-5
TGTGCCAGCAGCGGAGCGGGGGGGCTACAAGAGACCCAGTACTTC
CASSGAGGLQETQYF
>TRBV20-1|TRBD2|many|TRBJ2-4
TGCAGTGTAGCGGGGAAAAACATTCAGTACTTC
CSVAGKNIQYF
>TRBV20-1|NA|many|TRBJ2-1
TGCAGTGCTAGGCGAGCGACGGCCTACAATGAGCAGTTCTTC
CSARRATAYNEQFF
>TRBV20-1|NA|few|TRBJ2-4
TGCAGTGCTAGCTTAGGACTAGCCAAAAACATTCAGTACTTC
CSASLGLAKNIQYF
>TRBV28|NA|many|TRBJ2-2
TGTGCCAGCGGGGCGGGGATGAACACCGGGGAGCTGTTTTTT
CASGAGMNTGELFF
>TRBV15|TRBD1|many|TRBJ1-5
TGTGCCACCAGCCAAACCGGGACAGGGATCAATCAGCCCCAGCATTTT
CATSQTGTGINQPQHF
>TRBV3-1|NA|few|TRBJ2-3
TGTGCCAGCAGCCTCAAGCGAGGGGGGGCCTCAGATACGCAGTATTTT
CASSLKRGGASDTQYF
>TRBV2|NA|few|TRBJ2-1
TGTGCCAGCAGTGAAAGGGGGACTGGCAACTCCTACAATGAGCAGCTCTTC
CASSERGTGNSYNEQLF
>TRBV20-1|NA|NA|TRBJ2-2
TGCAGTGCTGGAAGTGGCTGGAACACCGGGGAGCTGTTTTTT
CSAGSGWNTGELFF
>TRBV28|TRBD2|many|TRBJ2-5
TGTGCCAGCAGTCCACTAGCGGGGGGGTTTAGGACCCAGTACTTC
CASSPLAGGFRTQYF
>TRBV4-1|NA|many|TRBJ2-1
TGCGCCAGCAGCCAAGTTCAGGGTGTCTACAATGAGCAGTTCTTC
CASSQVQGVYNEQFF
>TRBV20-1|TRBD2|NA|TRBJ2-7
TGCAGTGCTAGAGATGTCAAGGCGGGAGGCGACGAGCAGTACTTC
CSARDVKAGGDEQYF
>TRBV11-3|NA|NA|TRBJ2-5
TGTGCCAGCAGCCGGGACTGGCAAGAGACCCAGTACTTC
CASSRDWQETQYF